A single TCR beta chain is shown here with its context. A constant-region primer served to make TCR beta cDNA from about 490 ng total RNA. Three-round nested multiplex PCR performed with slightly modified ARM-PCR produced the TCR beta libraries. TRBV1-TRBV30 forward primers paired with a C-beta reverse primer drove the first two PCR rounds, 10 cycles each. TCRdb itself ran the multiplex PCR reads through MiXCR, one entry per CDR3 protein. The sample yields about 48,000 distinct CDR3 sequences, about 73% seen once. The data stem from a study of tumor-infiltrating lymphocytes in primary liver carcinoma. The germline V gene has CDR1 SGHAT and CDR2 FQNNGV. With 11 bases removed from V and 4 bases from J, the gap between germline ends came to 19 bases. The CDR3 contains 14 residues. RNA and DNA were co-extracted from around 20-30 mg of unsorted bulk tissue.

This sequence joins TRBV11-2 and TRBJ2-3; D may be TRBD2 (6 bases). The specimen sequenced was liver tumor tissue from sampling region 3. Described subset: tumor region T3, left-lateral pole. This TCR was sampled from a man aged 40-55 years with primary liver carcinoma and hepatitis B virus infection. Written as DNA, the CDR3 is TGTGCCGGAGGTGCACGGGAGCTCGCAGATACGCAGTATTTT. Translating it yields CAGGARELADTQYF.